This is a list of T cell receptor beta chains from one sample in a study of T-cell memory formation after mild COVID-19. TCRdb redid the calling of the 5' RACE reads with MiXCR, one entry per CDR3 protein. Altogether over 300,000 distinct CDR3 sequences are present, under 25% being singletons, with the ten largest covering approximately 22%. The sequenced material came from PBMCs or a T cell subset sorted from them (not recorded which). These receptors all come from a man younger than 35 who had mild COVID-19 (a few samples of this study predate the infection). Cell type and time point are not known. Each CDR3 is given with its conserved first and last residue. The D gene is left open where the match is weak.

v_gene: TRBV11-1
d_gene: NA
CDR3aa: CASSFSGLPGSATNEKLFF

v_gene: TRBV4-3
d_gene: NA
CDR3aa: CASSQLTGELFF

v_gene: TRBV7-2
d_gene: NA
CDR3aa: CASTARRGSTDTQYF

v_gene: TRBV6-6
d_gene: NA
CDR3aa: CASSYSLGAGELFF

v_gene: TRBV6-2/TRBV6-3
d_gene: TRBD1
CDR3aa: CASSEQGARVTGELFF

v_gene: TRBV6-1
d_gene: TRBD2
CDR3aa: CASTSGGRGIQYF

v_gene: TRBV28
d_gene: NA
CDR3aa: CASSWGSSYEQYF

v_gene: TRBV29-1
d_gene: NA
CDR3aa: CSVRASIDTQYF

v_gene: TRBV6-5
d_gene: NA
CDR3aa: CASSYATGLSNQPQHF

v_gene: TRBV5-1
d_gene: TRBD2
CDR3aa: CASSLFSGPSTDTQYF

v_gene: TRBV6-6
d_gene: NA
CDR3aa: CASSYDANTGELFF

v_gene: TRBV6-5
d_gene: TRBD1
CDR3aa: CASSQGAAGYNEQFF

v_gene: TRBV4-3
d_gene: TRBD2
CDR3aa: CASSQEGLAGGSDTQYF

v_gene: TRBV19
d_gene: NA
CDR3aa: CASSIGLGGTDTQYF

v_gene: TRBV5-6
d_gene: NA
CDR3aa: CASSLLGPRYTDTQYF

v_gene: TRBV6-5
d_gene: NA
CDR3aa: CASSPAPTGVSTDTQYF

v_gene: TRBV13
d_gene: NA
CDR3aa: CASSGRTVTTDTQYF

v_gene: TRBV12-3/TRBV12-4
d_gene: NA
CDR3aa: CASSFDSWNNEQYF

v_gene: TRBV7-2
d_gene: NA
CDR3aa: CASSLTSSEIYGYTF

v_gene: TRBV7-6
d_gene: NA
CDR3aa: CASSEEQVEDTQYF

v_gene: TRBV12-3/TRBV12-4
d_gene: NA
CDR3aa: CASSRNAGFENTIYF

v_gene: TRBV20-1
d_gene: NA
CDR3aa: CSARVRNGGSYAAFF

v_gene: TRBV13
d_gene: NA
CDR3aa: CASSISGADTQYF

v_gene: TRBV5-1
d_gene: TRBD1
CDR3aa: CASSAPPGQPMNTEAFF

v_gene: TRBV7-9
d_gene: NA
CDR3aa: CASSYTGSGNTIYF

v_gene: TRBV20-1
d_gene: NA
CDR3aa: CSAPAEGGWNTGELFF